The TCR beta chain described here comes from a study of cytomegalovirus exposure and HLA in healthy donors. CDR3 size: 15 residues. The germline CDR1 and CDR2 sequences are GTSNPN and SVGIG (reference sequence). V gave up 3 bases and J gave up 6 bases, with 17 bases separating them. 60 Vbeta and 13 Jbeta primers were used in PCR. The method was immunoSEQ multiplex PCR; TCRdb's version includes in-frame clones alone and lacks a portion of them. The profile shows about 160,000 clones, 82% of them singletons. The rearrangement uses TRBV30 and TRBJ2-2; unclear D gene. Sequencing input: PBMCs. The source of this sequence is a girl aged 5 to 17 in good health and CMV-seropositive. CDR3 amino acids: CAWRVEYHGSGELFF. CDR3 bases: TGTGCCTGGAGGGTAGAGTACCACGGGTCCGGGGAGCTGTTTTTT.